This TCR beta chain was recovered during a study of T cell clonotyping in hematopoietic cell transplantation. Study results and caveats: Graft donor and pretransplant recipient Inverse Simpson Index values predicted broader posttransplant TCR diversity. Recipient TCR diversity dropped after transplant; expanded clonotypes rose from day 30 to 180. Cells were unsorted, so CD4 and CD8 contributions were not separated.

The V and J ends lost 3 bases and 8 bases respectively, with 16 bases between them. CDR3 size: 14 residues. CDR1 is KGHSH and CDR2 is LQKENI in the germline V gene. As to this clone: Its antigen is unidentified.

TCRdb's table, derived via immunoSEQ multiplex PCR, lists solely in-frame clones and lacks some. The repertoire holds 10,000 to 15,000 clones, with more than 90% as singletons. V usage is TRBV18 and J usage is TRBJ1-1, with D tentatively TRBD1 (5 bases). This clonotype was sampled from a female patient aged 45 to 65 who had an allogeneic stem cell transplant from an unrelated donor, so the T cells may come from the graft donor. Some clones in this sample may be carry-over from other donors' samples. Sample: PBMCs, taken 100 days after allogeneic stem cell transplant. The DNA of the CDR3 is TGTGCCAGCTCACCGCCGGGGCGGTTGGGCGAAGCTTTCTTT. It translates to CASSPPGRLGEAFF.